These T cell receptor beta chains were read from a single sample in a study of cytomegalovirus exposure and HLA in healthy donors. Generated by immunoSEQ multiplex PCR, the TCRdb table keeps only in-frame clones and is missing some. The data hold some 150,000 clones, with about three quarters observed a single time. The sequencing input was PBMCs. These receptors all stem from a man in his forties in good health and CMV-seropositive. Both conserved end residues are part of each CDR3. The D gene is left open where the match is weak. The size field is filled for only some rows; it gives once, few, many or a size class.

TRBJ2-3 | - | - | TRBV11-2 | TGTGCCAGCAGCTTAGAACTAGCCCTCACAGATACGCAGTATTTT | CASSLELALTDTQYF
TRBJ2-7 | TRBD1 | - | TRBV6-5 | TGTGCCAGCAGCCCTGGACAGGGCGTCTACGAGCAGTACTTC | CASSPGQGVYEQYF
TRBJ2-7 | - | - | TRBV5-4 | TGTGCCAGCAGCTTGGGATCCAACTCCTACGAGCAGTACTTC | CASSLGSNSYEQYF
TRBJ2-1 | TRBD2 | - | TRBV6-5 | TGTGCCAGCAGTTACTTGGGACTAGCGTCTAAGAATGAGCAGTTCTTC | CASSYLGLASKNEQFF
TRBJ1-5 | TRBD1 | - | TRBV5-4 | TGTGCCAGCAGCTTGAGGACAGGAGTGGGCCAGCCCCAGCATTTT | CASSLRTGVGQPQHF
TRBJ1-5 | - | - | TRBV7-2 | TGTGCCAGCAGCCCTCCGAGGAGCAATCAGCCCCAGCATTTT | CASSPPRSNQPQHF
TRBJ2-7 | - | - | TRBV30 | TGTGCCTGGAGTGTATCACGATCGGGACTGGAAAGCTTC | CAWSVSRSGLESF
TRBJ1-4 | TRBD1 | - | TRBV6-1 | TGTGCCAGCAGTGTAATCGGACCGGGACAGGGCGGTGAAAAACTGTTTTTT | CASSVIGPGQGGEKLFF
TRBJ1-1 | - | - | TRBV19 | TGTGCCAGTACCCTGGCGTCAGGAGGAAACACTGAAGCTTTCTTT | CASTLASGGNTEAFF
TRBJ2-7 | - | - | TRBV2 | TGTGCCAGCACCGCGGGATCCTACTCCTACGAGCAGTACTTC | CASTAGSYSYEQYF
TRBJ2-3 | TRBD2 | - | TRBV18 | TGTGCCAGCTCAACAGCTAGCGGTGACACAGATACGCAGTATTTT | CASSTASGDTDTQYF
TRBJ1-3 | TRBD1 | - | TRBV28 | TGTGCCAGCAGTGGGACAGGGAGGGGAAACACCATATATTTT | CASSGTGRGNTIYF
TRBJ2-1 | TRBD1 | - | TRBV7-2 | TGTGCCAGCAGCTTAGGGTGGGACAGGGGGCGGGTTGAGCAGTTCTTC | CASSLGWDRGRVEQFF
TRBJ2-3 | - | - | TRBV11-3 | TGTGCCAGCCAAGCCACAGATACGCAGTATTTT | CASQATDTQYF
TRBJ1-2 | - | - | TRBV19 | TGTGCCAGTAGTATAGTGTCTACAGGTCTTGATGGCTACACCTTC | CASSIVSTGLDGYTF
TRBJ2-2 | TRBD2 | - | TRBV9 | TGTGCCAGCAGCCCCTACAGCGGGGCGAACACCGGGGAGCTGTTTTTT | CASSPYSGANTGELFF
TRBJ2-1 | TRBD2 | once | TRBV5-4 | TGTGCCAGCAGTTACGAGCGGGAGTTGTACAATGAGCAGTTCTTC | CASSYERELYNEQFF
TRBJ2-1 | - | - | TRBV4-3 | TGCGCCAGCAGCCAAGTAGACGGGAGATTGCCCTACAATGAGCAGTTCTTC | CASSQVDGRLPYNEQFF
TRBJ2-1 | TRBD2 | many | TRBV25-1 | TGTGCCAGCAGTCTGGCTAGCGGGCTTTCCCACAATGAGCAGTTCTTC | CASSLASGLSHNEQFF
TRBJ2-5 | - | - | TRBV2 | TGTGCCAGCAGTCCAGGGAATCGCGAGACCCAGTACTTC | CASSPGNRETQYF
TRBJ1-2 | TRBD1 | - | TRBV9 | TGTGCCAGCAGCGCCCGGGACAGGGGGCACTACGGCTACACCTTC | CASSARDRGHYGYTF
TRBJ2-7 | TRBD1 | many | TRBV25-1 | TGTGCCAGCAGTAAGGGACAGGGTAACTACGAGCAGTACTTC | CASSKGQGNYEQYF
TRBJ2-7 | TRBD2 | - | TRBV6-5 | TGTGCCATAGCGCCCGGGGGGTTTTCCTACGAGCAGTACTTC | CAIAPGGFSYEQYF
TRBJ2-2 | TRBD2 | - | TRBV4-3 | TGCGCCAGCAGCCAAGATCTCGGACTAGCGGGACCGAACACCGGGGAGCTGTTTTTT | CASSQDLGLAGPNTGELFF
TRBJ1-2 | - | - | TRBV14 | TGTGCCAGCAGCCTTGGACAGAACTATGGCTACACCTTC | CASSLGQNYGYTF
TRBJ1-2 | TRBD1 | - | TRBV19 | TGTGCCAGTAGGATCGGAACAGGGGGAAACTATGGCTACACCTTC | CASRIGTGGNYGYTF
TRBJ2-7 | TRBD1 | - | TRBV9 | TGTGCCAGCAGCTCAGGACAGGGGGTCTTCGACGAGCAGTACTTC | CASSSGQGVFDEQYF
TRBJ2-7 | - | - | TRBV27 | TGTGCCAGCAGTTACGGGAACCCGACCCTCTCCTACGAGCAGTACTTC | CASSYGNPTLSYEQYF
TRBJ1-4 | TRBD1 | few | TRBV25-1 | TGTGCCAGCAGTGGACAGGGGCCGAATGAAAAACTGTTTTTT | CASSGQGPNEKLFF
TRBJ2-5 | TRBD1 | once | TRBV11-3 | TGTGCCAGCAGCTCACGACAGGGATCGGGGACCCAGTACTTC | CASSSRQGSGTQYF
TRBJ2-1 | TRBD2 | few | TRBV11-2 | TGTGCCAGCAGCTTAGGTAGCGGGAGGGCCGTTGAGCAGTTCTTC | CASSLGSGRAVEQFF
TRBJ2-7 | - | - | TRBV6-1 | TGTGCCACGTCAAATTCGCCCTACGAGCAGTACTTC | CATSNSPYEQYF
TRBJ2-5 | - | - | TRBV19 | TGTGCCAGTAGTACCACCTTGGGGGGACGAGGCGGGGAGACCCAGTACTTC | CASSTTLGGRGGETQYF
TRBJ1-2 | TRBD1 | - | TRBV6-5 | TGTGCCAGCAGTTACCTCGACAGGGGCAGAAGTGGCTACACCTTC | CASSYLDRGRSGYTF
TRBJ2-5 | TRBD2 | - | TRBV29-1 | TGCAGCGTTATCATGCGGGAGTGGCAAGAGACCCAGTACTTC | CSVIMREWQETQYF
TRBJ2-2 | TRBD1 | - | TRBV6-1 | TGTGCCAGCAAAGACAGGGGGCTAGGGACCGGGGAGCTGTTTTTT | CASKDRGLGTGELFF
TRBJ2-1 | - | - | TRBV19 | TGTGCCAGTAGTATAGCGGGCGGGGCCTACAATGAGCAGTTCTTC | CASSIAGGAYNEQFF
TRBJ2-1 | TRBD1 | - | TRBV30 | TGTGCCTGGGGAAGGGGGCTTACACACAATGAGCAGTTCTTC | CAWGRGLTHNEQFF
TRBJ1-1 | - | few | TRBV27 | TGTGCCAGCAGTTTTAAAGGACTGGGATTCACTGAAGCTTTCTTT | CASSFKGLGFTEAFF
TRBJ2-5 | - | - | TRBV29-1 | TGCATCGGGGATATAGGGGAGACCCAGTACTTC | CIGDIGETQYF
TRBJ2-1 | TRBD2 | - | TRBV4-2 | TGTGCCAGCAGCCAAGATACTAGCGGGAGAAGAATGGATGAGCAGTTCTTC | CASSQDTSGRRMDEQFF